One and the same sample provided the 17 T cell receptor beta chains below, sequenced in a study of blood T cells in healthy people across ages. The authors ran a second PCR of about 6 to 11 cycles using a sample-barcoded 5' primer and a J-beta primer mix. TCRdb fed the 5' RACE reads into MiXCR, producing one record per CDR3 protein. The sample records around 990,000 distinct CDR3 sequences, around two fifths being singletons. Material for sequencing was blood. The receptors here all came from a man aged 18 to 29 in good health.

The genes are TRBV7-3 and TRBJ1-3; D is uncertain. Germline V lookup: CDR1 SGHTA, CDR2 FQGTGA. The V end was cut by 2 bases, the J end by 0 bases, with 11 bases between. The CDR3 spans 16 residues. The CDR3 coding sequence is TGTGCCAGCAGCTTAGGGCCGGTGAGCTCTGGAAACACCATATATTTT. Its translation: CASSLGPVSSGNTIYF.

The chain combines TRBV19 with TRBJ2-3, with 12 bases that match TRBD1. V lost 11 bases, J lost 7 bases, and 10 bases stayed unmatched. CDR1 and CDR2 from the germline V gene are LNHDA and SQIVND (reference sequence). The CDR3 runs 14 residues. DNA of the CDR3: TGTGCCGGTCGCGGGGACAGGGGGCGCTATACGCAGTATTTT. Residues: CAGRGDRGRYTQYF.

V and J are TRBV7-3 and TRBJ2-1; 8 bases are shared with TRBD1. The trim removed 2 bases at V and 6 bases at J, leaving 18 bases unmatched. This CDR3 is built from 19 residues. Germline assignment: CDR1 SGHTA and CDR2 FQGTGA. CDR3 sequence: CASSLQGALDYRKSNEQFF. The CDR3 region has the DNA TGTGCCAGCAGCTTACAGGGGGCCCTGGACTACCGCAAATCCAATGAGCAGTTCTTC.

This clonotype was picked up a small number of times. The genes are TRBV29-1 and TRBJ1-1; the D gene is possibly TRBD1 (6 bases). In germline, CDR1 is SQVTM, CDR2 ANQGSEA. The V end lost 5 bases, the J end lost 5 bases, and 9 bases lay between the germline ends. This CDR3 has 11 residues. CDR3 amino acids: CSVQTGTEAFF. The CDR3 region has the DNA TGCAGCGTTCAAACAGGGACTGAAGCTTTCTTT.

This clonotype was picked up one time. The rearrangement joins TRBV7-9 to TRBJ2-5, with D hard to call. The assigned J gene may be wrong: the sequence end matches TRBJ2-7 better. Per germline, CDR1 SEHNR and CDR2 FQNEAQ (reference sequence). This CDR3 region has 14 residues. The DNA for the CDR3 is TGTGCCAGCAGCTTGACCAGGAAAACCTACGAGCAGTACTTC. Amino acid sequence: CASSLTRKTYEQYF.

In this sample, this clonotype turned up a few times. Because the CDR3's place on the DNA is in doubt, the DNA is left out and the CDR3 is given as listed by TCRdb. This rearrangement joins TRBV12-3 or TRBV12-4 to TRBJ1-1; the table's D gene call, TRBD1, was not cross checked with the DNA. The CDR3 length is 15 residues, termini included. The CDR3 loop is CASSFFGQGGTEAFF.

The CDR3 sequence is CASAWGTEQFF. In nucleotides, the CDR3 is TGTGCCAGCGCCTGGGGAACTGAGCAGTTCTTC. J is TRBJ2-1 and V is TRBV7-9; D remains unclear. Germline V gene sequence: CDR1 SEHNR, CDR2 FQNEAQ (reference sequence). This CDR3 has 11 amino acids. Trimming pared 8 bases from V and 9 bases from J, leaving 11 bases between.

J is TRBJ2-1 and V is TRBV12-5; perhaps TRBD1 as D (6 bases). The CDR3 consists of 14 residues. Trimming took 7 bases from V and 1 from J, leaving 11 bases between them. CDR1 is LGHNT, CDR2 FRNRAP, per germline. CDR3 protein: CASVYQGSYNEQFF. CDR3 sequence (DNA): TGTGCTAGTGTCTATCAGGGGTCCTACAATGAGCAGTTCTTC.

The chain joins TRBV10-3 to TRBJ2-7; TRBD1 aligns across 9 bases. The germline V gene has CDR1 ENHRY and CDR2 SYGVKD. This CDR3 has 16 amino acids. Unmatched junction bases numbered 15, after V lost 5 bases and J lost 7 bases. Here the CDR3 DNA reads TGTGCCATCAGTTTGGGGGGACAGGGAAAATCCAATGAGCAGTACTTC. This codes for CAISLGGQGKSNEQYF.

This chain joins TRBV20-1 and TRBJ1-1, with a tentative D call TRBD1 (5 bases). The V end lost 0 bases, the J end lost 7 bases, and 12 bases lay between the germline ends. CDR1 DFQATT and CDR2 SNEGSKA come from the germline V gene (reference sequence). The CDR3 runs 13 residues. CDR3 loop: CSAREIGGGEAFF. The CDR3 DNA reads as TGCAGTGCTAGAGAGATTGGGGGAGGTGAAGCTTTCTTT.

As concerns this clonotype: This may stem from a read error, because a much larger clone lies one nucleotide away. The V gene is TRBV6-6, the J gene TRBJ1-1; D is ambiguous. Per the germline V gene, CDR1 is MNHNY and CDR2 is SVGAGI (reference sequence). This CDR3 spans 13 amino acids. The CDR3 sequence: CAGSSIPTAEAFF. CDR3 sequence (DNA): TGTGCCGGCAGTTCTATTCCGACGGCCGAAGCTTTCTTT.

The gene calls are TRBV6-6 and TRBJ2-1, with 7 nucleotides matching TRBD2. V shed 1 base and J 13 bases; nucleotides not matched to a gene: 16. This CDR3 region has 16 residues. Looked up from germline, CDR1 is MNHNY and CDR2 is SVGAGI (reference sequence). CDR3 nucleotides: TGTGCCAGCAGTTACTTACGTGGGGGGGATCCAGAGACCCAGTTCTTC. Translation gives CASSYLRGGDPETQFF.

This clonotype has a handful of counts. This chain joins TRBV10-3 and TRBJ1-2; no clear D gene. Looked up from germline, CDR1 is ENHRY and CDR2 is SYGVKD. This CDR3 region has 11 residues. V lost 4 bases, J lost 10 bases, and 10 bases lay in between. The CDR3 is CAISVGVDYTF. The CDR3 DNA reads TGTGCCATCAGTGTTGGAGTCGACTACACCTTC.

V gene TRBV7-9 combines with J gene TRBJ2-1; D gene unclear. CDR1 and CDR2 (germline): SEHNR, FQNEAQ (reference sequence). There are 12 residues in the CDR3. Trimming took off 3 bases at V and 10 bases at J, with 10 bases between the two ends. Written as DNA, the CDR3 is TGTGCCAGCAGCTTCGTCAGTTTGGAGCAGTTCTTC. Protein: CASSFVSLEQFF.

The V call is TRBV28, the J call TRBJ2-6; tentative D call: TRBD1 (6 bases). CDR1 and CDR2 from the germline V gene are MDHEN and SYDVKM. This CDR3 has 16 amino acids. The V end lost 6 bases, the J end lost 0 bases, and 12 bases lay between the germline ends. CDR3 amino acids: CASRDRSYSGANVLTF. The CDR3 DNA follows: TGTGCCAGCAGGGACAGATCCTACTCTGGGGCCAACGTCCTGACTTTC.

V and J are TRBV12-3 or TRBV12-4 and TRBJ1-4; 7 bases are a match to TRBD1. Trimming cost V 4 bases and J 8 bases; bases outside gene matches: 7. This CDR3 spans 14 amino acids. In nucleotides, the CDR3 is TGTGCCAGCAGTTCACAGGGGAAAGGGGAAAAACTGTTTTTT. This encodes CASSSQGKGEKLFF.

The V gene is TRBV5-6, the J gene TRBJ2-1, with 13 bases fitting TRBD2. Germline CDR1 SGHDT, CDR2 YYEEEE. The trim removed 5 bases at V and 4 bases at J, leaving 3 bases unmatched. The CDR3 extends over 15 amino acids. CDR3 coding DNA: TGTGCCAGCAGTTGGGGACTAGCGGGGTACAATGAGCAGTTCTTC. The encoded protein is CASSWGLAGYNEQFF.